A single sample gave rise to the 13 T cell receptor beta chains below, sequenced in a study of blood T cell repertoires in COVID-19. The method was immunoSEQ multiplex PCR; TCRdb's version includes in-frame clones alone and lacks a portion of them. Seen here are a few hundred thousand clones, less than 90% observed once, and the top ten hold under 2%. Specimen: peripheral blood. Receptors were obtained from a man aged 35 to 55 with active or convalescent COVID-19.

The CDR3: CASSLGEGDPYEQYF. For the CDR3, the DNA is TGTGCCAGCAGCCTCGGAGAGGGGGACCCCTACGAGCAGTACTTC. The rearrangement uses TRBV14 and TRBJ2-7; possible D gene TRBD1, 6 bases. Trimming stripped 4 bases from V and 2 bases from J, with 15 bases between. The CDR3 loop spans 15 amino acids. Per germline, CDR1 SGHDN and CDR2 FVKESK.

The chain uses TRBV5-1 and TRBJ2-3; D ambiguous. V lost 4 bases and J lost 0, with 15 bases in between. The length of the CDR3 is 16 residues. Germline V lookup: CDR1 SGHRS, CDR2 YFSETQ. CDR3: CASSLAVRSSTDTQYF. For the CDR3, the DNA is TGCGCCAGCAGCCTGGCGGTGAGGAGTAGCACAGATACGCAGTATTTT.

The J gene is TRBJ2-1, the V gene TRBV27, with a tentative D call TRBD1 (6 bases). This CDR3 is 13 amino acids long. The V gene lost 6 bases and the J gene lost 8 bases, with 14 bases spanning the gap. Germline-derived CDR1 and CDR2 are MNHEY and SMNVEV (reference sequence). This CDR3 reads CASSLEPGDEQFF. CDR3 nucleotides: TGTGCCAGCAGCTTAGAACCAGGGGATGAGCAGTTCTTC.

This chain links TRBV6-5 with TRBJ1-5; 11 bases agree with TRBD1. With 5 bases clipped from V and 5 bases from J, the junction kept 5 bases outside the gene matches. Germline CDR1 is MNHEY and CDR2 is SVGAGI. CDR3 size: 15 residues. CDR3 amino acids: CASSPGTGGHQPQHF. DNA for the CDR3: TGTGCCAGCAGTCCCGGGACAGGGGGACATCAGCCCCAGCATTTT.

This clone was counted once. CDR3 sequence: CASSPRDRGNPYNEQFF. For the CDR3, the DNA is TGTGCCAGCAGCCCACGCGACAGGGGGAACCCCTACAATGAGCAGTTCTTC. V usage is TRBV7-9 and J usage is TRBJ2-1; the match to TRBD1 covers 9 bases. The germline gives CDR1 SEHNR, CDR2 FQNEAQ (reference sequence). This CDR3 has 17 amino acids. Germline trimming cut 5 bases from V and 2 bases from J; bases unmatched to any gene: 10.

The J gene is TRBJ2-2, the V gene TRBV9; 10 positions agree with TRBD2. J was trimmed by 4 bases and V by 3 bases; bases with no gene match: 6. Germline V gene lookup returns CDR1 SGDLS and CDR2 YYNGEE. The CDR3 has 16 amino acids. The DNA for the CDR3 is TGTGCCAGCAGCGCCCACCTAGCGGGGGTCACCGGGGAGCTGTTTTTT. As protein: CASSAHLAGVTGELFF.

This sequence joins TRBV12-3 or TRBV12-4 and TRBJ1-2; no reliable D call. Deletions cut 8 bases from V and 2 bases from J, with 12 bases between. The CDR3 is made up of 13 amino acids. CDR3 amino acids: CASGSSGNYGYTF. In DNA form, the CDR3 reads TGTGCCAGCGGAAGCTCGGGAAACTATGGCTACACCTTC.

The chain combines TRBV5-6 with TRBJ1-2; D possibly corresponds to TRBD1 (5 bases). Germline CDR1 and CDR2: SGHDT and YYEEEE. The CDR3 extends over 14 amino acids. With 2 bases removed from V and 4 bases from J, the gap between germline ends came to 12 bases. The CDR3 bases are TGTGCCAGCAGCTTCACGGGGGGGACCTATGGCTACACCTTC. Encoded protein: CASSFTGGTYGYTF. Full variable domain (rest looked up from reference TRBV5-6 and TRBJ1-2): DAGVTQSPTHLIKTRGQQVTLRCSPKSGHDTVSWYQQALGQGPQFIFQYYEEEERQRGNFPDRFSGHQFPNYSSELNVNALLLGDSALYLCASSFTGGTYGYTFGSGTRLTVV.

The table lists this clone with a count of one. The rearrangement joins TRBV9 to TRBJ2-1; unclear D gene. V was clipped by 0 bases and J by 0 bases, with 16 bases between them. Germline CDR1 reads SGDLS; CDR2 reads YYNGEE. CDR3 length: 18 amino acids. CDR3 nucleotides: TGTGCCAGCAGCGTAGAAGCAGAAGTAGCTTACTCCTACAATGAGCAGTTCTTC. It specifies CASSVEAEVAYSYNEQFF.

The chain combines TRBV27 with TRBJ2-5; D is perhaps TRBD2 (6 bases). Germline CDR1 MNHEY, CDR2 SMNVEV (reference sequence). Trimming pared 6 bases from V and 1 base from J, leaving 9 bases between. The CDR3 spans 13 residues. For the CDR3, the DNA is TGTGCCAGCAGACGCGGGGCCCAAGAGACCCAGTACTTC. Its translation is CASRRGAQETQYF.

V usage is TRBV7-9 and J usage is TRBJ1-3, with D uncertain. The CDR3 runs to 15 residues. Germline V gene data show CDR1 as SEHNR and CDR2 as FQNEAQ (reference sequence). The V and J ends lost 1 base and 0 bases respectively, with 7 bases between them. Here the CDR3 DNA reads TGTGCCAGCAGCTTAGGGTACTTCTCTGGAAACACCATATATTTT. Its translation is CASSLGYFSGNTIYF.

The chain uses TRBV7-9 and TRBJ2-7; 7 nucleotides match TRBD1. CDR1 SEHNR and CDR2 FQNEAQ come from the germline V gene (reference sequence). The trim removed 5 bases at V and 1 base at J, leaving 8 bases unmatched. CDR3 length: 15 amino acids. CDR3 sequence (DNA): TGTGCCAGCAGCCCACAGGGGAGCAGGTCCTACGAGCAGTACTTC. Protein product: CASSPQGSRSYEQYF.

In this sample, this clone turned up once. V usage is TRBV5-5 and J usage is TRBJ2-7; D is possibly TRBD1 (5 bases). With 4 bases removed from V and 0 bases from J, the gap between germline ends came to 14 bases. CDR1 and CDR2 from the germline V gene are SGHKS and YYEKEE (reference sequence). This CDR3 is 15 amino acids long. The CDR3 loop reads CASSADRRGSYEQYF. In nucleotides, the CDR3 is TGTGCCAGCAGCGCGGACCGTAGGGGCTCCTACGAGCAGTACTTC.